This entry is about one T cell receptor beta chain. Its matching antigen is unknown. The data derive from a study of cytomegalovirus exposure and HLA in healthy donors. Study results and limitations: When a later analysis compared HLA-associated TCR beta chains with equally common others, the HLA-associated chains turned out to be more clonally expanded and to have lower generation probabilities.

With 0 bases removed from V and 3 bases from J, the gap between germline ends came to 11 bases. The CDR3 loop spans 15 amino acids. Germline V gene sequence: CDR1 MNHNY, CDR2 SVGAGI (reference sequence). PCR primers comprised 60 Vbeta and 13 Jbeta primers. Only in-frame clones appear in the TCRdb table, and some are missing; sequencing was by immunoSEQ multiplex PCR. The profile covers some 150,000 clones, with under 80% appearing a single time and around 2.3% taken by the ten largest. The sequence derives from a human donor in good health. V and J are TRBV6-6 and TRBJ1-1; possible D gene TRBD1, 6 bases. Sequenced sample: PBMCs. CDR3 sequence: CASSYSGGAHTEAFF. The CDR3 region has the DNA TGTGCCAGCAGTTACTCAGGGGGGGCCCACACTGAAGCTTTCTTT.